This TCR beta chain was identified in a study of shared clonotypes between healthy human individuals. Several immunoSEQ plates held equal portions of the genomic DNA taken from each subset. Sorted-subset replicate PCR reactions contained roughly 210 ng DNA, corresponding to some 29,000 T cell genomes. Method: immunoSEQ multiplex PCR; TCRdb's copy keeps in-frame clones and lacks some. The table includes about 800,000 clones, just over 95% detected once. CD45RO-negative, CCR7-selected cells formed the naive CD8 fraction, which excluded terminally differentiated effector memory CD45RA+ cells. The donor population consisted of healthy HIV-negative adults with no recent acute infections or vaccinations. For this clone: The target antigen is unknown.

The CDR3 covers 15 residues. With 0 bases clipped from V and 5 bases from J, the junction kept 2 bases outside the gene matches. Germline V gene sequence: CDR1 SNHLY, CDR2 FYNNEI. Study conclusions and caveats: For naive CD4 cells, around 5% of clonotypes were shared across a handful of donors.

Specimen: naive CD8+ T cells sorted from blood. The rearrangement uses TRBV2 and TRBJ2-1; TRBD2 aligns across 9 bases. This TCR came from a man in his thirties or forties in good health. The CDR3 DNA is TGTGCCAGCAGTGAAGCGGGACTAGCCGACAATGAGCAGTTCTTC. Translated, it gives CASSEAGLADNEQFF.